Following are 24 T cell receptor beta chains from one sample sequenced in a study of shared clonotypes between healthy human individuals. The data were produced by immunoSEQ multiplex PCR, yet TCRdb's version contains in-frame clones alone and is incomplete. The sample lists approximately 810,000 clones, more than 85% occurring once. CD45RO-negative cells were positively selected for CCR7, leaving out terminally differentiated effector memory CD45RA+ cells. The sequencing input was naive CD8+ T cells sorted from blood. These receptors all come from a man between 25 and 39 years old in good health.

The chain uses TRBV9 and TRBJ2-1, with TRBD2 matching 13 bases. This CDR3 has 17 amino acids. Germline V gene sequence: CDR1 SGDLS, CDR2 YYNGEE. V was clipped by 4 bases and J by 9 bases; unmatched bases: 13. The chain's CDR3 is CASSQRTSGRESIEQFF. The CDR3 nucleotides are TGTGCCAGCAGCCAACGGACTAGCGGGAGAGAATCTATTGAGCAGTTCTTC.

This clone was detected once. This chain joins TRBV27 and TRBJ2-5; TRBD1 agrees at 11 bases. Germline-derived CDR1 and CDR2 are MNHEY and SMNVEV (reference sequence). The CDR3 extends over 14 amino acids. V lost 4 bases and J lost 4; bases outside the gene matches: 2. Written as DNA, the CDR3 is TGTGCCAGCAGTTGGACAGGGGGCGTAGAGACCCAGTACTTC. Amino acids: CASSWTGGVETQYF.

The gene calls are TRBV9 and TRBJ1-4; D gene ambiguous. Trimming took off 3 bases at V and 5 bases at J, with 11 bases between the two ends. Germline CDR1 and CDR2: SGDLS and YYNGEE. The CDR3 runs 14 residues. The CDR3 coding sequence is TGTGCCAGCAGCGCCGATATGGGAAATGAAAAACTGTTTTTT. It yields the protein CASSADMGNEKLFF.

This chain joins TRBV28 and TRBJ2-2, with TRBD1 identical over 7 bases. V dropped 5 bases and J dropped 0; count of bases not matched to a gene: 15. CDR3 length: 19 amino acids. Germline V gene lookup returns CDR1 MDHEN and CDR2 SYDVKM. The CDR3 sequence: CASSLIGDKGAPNTGELFF. DNA of the CDR3: TGTGCCAGCAGTCTTATTGGAGATAAGGGGGCTCCGAACACCGGGGAGCTGTTTTTT. Full variable domain (remainder filled in from reference TRBV28 and TRBJ2-2): DVKVTQSSRYLVKRTGEKVFLECVQDMDHENMFWYRQDPGLGLRLIYFSYDVKMKEKGDIPEGYSVSREKKERFSLILESASTNQTSMYLCASSLIGDKGAPNTGELFFGEGSRLTVL.

This clone was seen just once. As DNA, the CDR3 is TGTGCCAGCCTCAGGGGCACCGGGGAGCTGTTTTTT. The encoded protein is CASLRGTGELFF. This chain connects TRBV27 to TRBJ2-2, with D possibly being TRBD1 (6 bases). V lost 8 bases and J lost 4, with 8 bases in between. Germline V gene sequence: CDR1 MNHEY, CDR2 SMNVEV (reference sequence). CDR3 length: 12 residues.

This clone was found once. This chain connects TRBV6-5 to TRBJ1-5; D is undetermined. V was clipped by 8 bases and J by 0 bases, with 11 bases between them. CDR1 and CDR2 (germline): MNHEY, SVGAGI. The length of the CDR3 is 14 residues. The CDR3: CASRRVDSNQPQHF. The DNA for the CDR3 is TGTGCCAGCCGAAGGGTAGATAGCAATCAGCCCCAGCATTTT.

This clone has just one count. This chain links TRBV27 with TRBJ2-7, with TRBD2 as a possible D gene (5 bases). This CDR3 spans 14 amino acids. Trimming cost V 5 bases and J 2 bases, with 13 bases left between them. CDR1 is MNHEY, CDR2 SMNVEV, per germline (reference sequence). The CDR3 here is CASSPSGSAYEQYF. The CDR3 coding sequence is TGTGCCAGCAGTCCGTCGGGGTCCGCCTACGAGCAGTACTTC.

The chain uses TRBV10-2 and TRBJ2-1; 9 nucleotides agree with TRBD2. Germline V gene sequence: CDR1 WSHSY, CDR2 SAAADI. The V and J ends lost 0 bases and 0 bases, in that order; junction bases with no gene match: 6. CDR3 length: 18 amino acids. The CDR3 DNA reads as TGCGCCAGCAGTGAGTCGAGGCTAGCGGGGAGCTCCTACAATGAGCAGTTCTTC. This codes for CASSESRLAGSSYNEQFF.

The CDR3 DNA follows: TGTGCCAGCAGCGTTAGCGGGAGGGCCGGAGATACGCAGTATTTT. Protein product: CASSVSGRAGDTQYF. This chain uses TRBV9 with TRBJ2-3, with 11 bases identical to TRBD2. This CDR3 has 15 amino acids. Germline values: CDR1 SGDLS, CDR2 YYNGEE. J lost 5 bases, V lost 2 bases, and 4 bases had no gene match.

This clone was recorded once. The CDR3 nucleotides are TGTGCCAGCAGCACTACCAGAGCGGGTAGTTTTTACGAGCAGTACTTC. It codes for CASSTTRAGSFYEQYF. The chain is built from TRBV7-9 and TRBJ2-7; D perhaps matches TRBD2 (6 bases). The CDR3 has 16 residues. Germline V gene lookup returns CDR1 SEHNR and CDR2 FQNEAQ (reference sequence). V dropped 5 bases and J dropped 4 bases, with 21 bases sitting between them.

The chain recombines TRBV14 with TRBJ2-1, with 8 bases lining up with TRBD2. The CDR3 extends over 15 amino acids. Germline CDR1 is SGHDN and CDR2 is FVKESK. The trim removed 1 base at V and 9 bases at J, leaving 8 bases unmatched. CDR3 bases: TGTGCCAGCAGCCAAGCTAGCGGGTGGGCGGTTGAGCAGTTCTTC. Translating it yields CASSQASGWAVEQFF.

Only one count was recorded for this clone. The CDR3 region is CASSYLETGGNEQYF. The DNA of the CDR3 is TGTGCCAGCAGCTATCTGGAGACAGGGGGTAACGAGCAGTACTTC. V and J are TRBV7-8 and TRBJ2-7; 9 nucleotides align to TRBD1. The CDR3 covers 15 residues. CDR1 is SGHVS and CDR2 is FQNEAQ in the germline V gene. Trimming cost V 4 bases and J 5 bases; bases outside gene matches: 9. The variable domain in full, with the rest retrieved from reference TRBV7-8 and TRBJ2-7, is GAGVSQSPRYKVAKRGQDVALRCDPISGHVSLFWYQQALGQGPEFLTYFQNEAQLDKSGLPSDRFFAERPEGSVSTLKIQRTQQEDSAVYLCASSYLETGGNEQYFGPGTRLTVT.

This clone was recorded a few times. The genes are TRBV6-4 and TRBJ2-1, with TRBD1 matching over 12 bases. Trimming cost V 3 bases and J 9 bases; bases outside gene matches: 12. The CDR3 has 17 amino acids. The germline V gene encodes CDR1 MRHNA and CDR2 SNTAGT. The chain's CDR3 is CASSDSGTGGESGEQFF. The CDR3 nucleotides read TGTGCCAGCAGTGATTCCGGGACAGGGGGCGAAAGTGGTGAGCAGTTCTTC.

The DNA for the CDR3 is TGTGCCAGTAGTCAGTTTTCGAACACCGGGGAGCTGTTTTTT. Residues: CASSQFSNTGELFF. The J gene is TRBJ2-2, the V gene TRBV19; D is undetermined. The CDR3 is 14 amino acids. Germline lookup yields CDR1 LNHDA and CDR2 SQIVND (reference sequence). The ends were cut back, 5 bases at V and 0 bases at J, with 7 bases in the middle.

The rearrangement joins TRBV7-9 to TRBJ1-1; no definite D call. V was clipped by 4 bases and J by 7 bases, with 7 bases between them. The germline V gene encodes CDR1 SEHNR and CDR2 FQNEAQ (reference sequence). CDR3 length: 11 residues. The CDR3 loop is CASSSGVEAFF. CDR3 nucleotide sequence: TGTGCCAGCAGCTCGGGAGTTGAAGCTTTCTTT.

The chain has TRBV28 and TRBJ1-1, with D perhaps TRBD1 (5 bases). Trimming left V 5 bases short and J 7 bases short, with 11 bases between. From germline, CDR1 is MDHEN and CDR2 SYDVKM. CDR3 length equals 12 residues. CDR3 region: CASSLGGGEAFF. The CDR3 region has the DNA TGTGCCAGCAGTCTGGGGGGAGGTGAAGCTTTCTTT.

V is TRBV7-2 and J is TRBJ2-1; 7 positions agree with TRBD1. The CDR3 has 19 residues. V lost 1 base and J lost 2; bases outside the gene matches: 14. The germline CDR1 and CDR2 sequences are SGHTA and FQGNSA. In DNA form, the CDR3 reads TGTGCCAGCAGCTTAGGACAGGGTTTAACAAACCCACCCTACAATGAGCAGTTCTTC. As protein: CASSLGQGLTNPPYNEQFF.

The V gene is TRBV11-2, the J gene TRBJ2-7; 8 positions match TRBD1. The V segment lost 5 bases and the J segment 11 bases; nucleotides outside the gene matches: 5. The CDR3 is made up of 11 amino acids. The germline V gene encodes CDR1 SGHAT and CDR2 FQNNGV. The CDR3 DNA sequence: TGTGCCAGCAGCCTGACAGGGGAGGAGTACTTC. This codes for CASSLTGEEYF.

The chain employs TRBV5-4 and TRBJ2-2, with D perhaps given as TRBD1 or TRBD2 (6 bases each). Germline assignment: CDR1 SGHNT and CDR2 YYREEE (reference sequence). V gave up 4 bases and J gave up 2 bases, with 9 bases separating them. CDR3 length: 14 amino acids. The CDR3 spells CASSKGGNTGELFF. DNA for the CDR3: TGTGCCAGCAGCAAGGGGGGCAACACCGGGGAGCTGTTTTTT.

The chain links TRBV9 to TRBJ1-1; D is ambiguous. The germline V and J ends were trimmed by 3 bases and 3 bases, with 15 bases remaining between them. There are 15 residues in the CDR3. From germline, CDR1 is SGDLS and CDR2 YYNGEE. The CDR3 DNA sequence: TGTGCCAGCAGCGATCCTCCCGACGCTTACACTGAAGCTTTCTTT. Encoded protein: CASSDPPDAYTEAFF.

The chain joins TRBV27 to TRBJ2-3; 9 bases are a match to TRBD2. Germline CDR1 MNHEY, CDR2 SMNVEV (reference sequence). V shed 4 bases, J shed 6 bases, and the junction held 5 bases outside the gene matches. The CDR3 is 14 residues long. Here the CDR3 DNA reads TGTGCCAGCAGTTCGACTAGCGGTTTGGATACGCAGTATTTT. Its translation is CASSSTSGLDTQYF.

This clone appeared a single time. An end of the junction does not agree with germline; a read error may underlie this. The CDR3 coding sequence is TGTGCTAGCAGCTTAGCCCCCCCCGGGACAGGGGGGGTCTACGAGCAGTACTTC. Amino acids: CASSLAPPGTGGVYEQYF. This chain links TRBV7-7 with TRBJ2-7; 11 bases match TRBD1. Per germline, CDR1 SSHAT and CDR2 FNYEAQ (reference sequence). The CDR3 is made up of 18 amino acids.

The chain carries TRBV2 and TRBJ2-7; D call uncertain. Trimming took off 7 bases at V and 3 bases at J, with 10 bases between the two ends. CDR3 length: 12 amino acids. Germline V CDR1 and CDR2: SNHLY, FYNNEI. The CDR3 sequence: CASIARRYEQYF. CDR3 bases: TGTGCCAGCATTGCCAGACGCTACGAGCAGTACTTC.

V is TRBV19 and J is TRBJ2-7; 7 bases line up with TRBD1. The V segment lost 4 bases and the J segment 4 bases; nucleotides outside the gene matches: 4. CDR1 is LNHDA and CDR2 is SQIVND in the germline V gene (reference sequence). The CDR3 sequence is 13 residues long. The DNA of the CDR3 is TGTGCCAGTAGTACCGCAGGGGGTTACGAGCAGTACTTC. Translated, it gives CASSTAGGYEQYF.